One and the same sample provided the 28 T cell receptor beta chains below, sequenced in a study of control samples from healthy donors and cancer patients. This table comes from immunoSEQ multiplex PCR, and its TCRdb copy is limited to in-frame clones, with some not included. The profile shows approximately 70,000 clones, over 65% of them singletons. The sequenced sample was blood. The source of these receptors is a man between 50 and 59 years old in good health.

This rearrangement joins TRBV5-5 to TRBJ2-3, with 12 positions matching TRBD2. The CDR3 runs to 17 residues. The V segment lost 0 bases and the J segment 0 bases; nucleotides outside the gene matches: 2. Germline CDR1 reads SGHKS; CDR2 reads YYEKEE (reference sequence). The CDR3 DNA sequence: TGTGCCAGCAGCTTGGATGGGACTAGCGGGAGCACAGATACGCAGTATTTT. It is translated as CASSLDGTSGSTDTQYF.

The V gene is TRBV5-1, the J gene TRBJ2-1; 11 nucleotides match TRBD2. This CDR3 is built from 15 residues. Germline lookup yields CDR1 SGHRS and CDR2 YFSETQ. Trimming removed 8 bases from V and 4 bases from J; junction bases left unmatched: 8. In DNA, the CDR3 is TGCGCCAGTCAACTAGCGGGAGAAGGGTACAATGAGCAGTTCTTC. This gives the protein CASQLAGEGYNEQFF.

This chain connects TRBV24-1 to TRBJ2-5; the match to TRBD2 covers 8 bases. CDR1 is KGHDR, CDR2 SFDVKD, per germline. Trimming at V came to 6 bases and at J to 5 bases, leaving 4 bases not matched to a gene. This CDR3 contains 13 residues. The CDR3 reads CATSRAGVETQYF. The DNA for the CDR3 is TGTGCCACCAGTCGAGCGGGAGTTGAGACCCAGTACTTC.

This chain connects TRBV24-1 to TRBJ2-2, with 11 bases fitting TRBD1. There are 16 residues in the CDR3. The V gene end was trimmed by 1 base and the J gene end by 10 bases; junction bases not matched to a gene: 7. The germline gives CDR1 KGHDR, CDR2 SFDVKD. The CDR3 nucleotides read TGTGCCACCAGTGATTTAGGTGGGACAGGGGGAACGGAGCTGTTTTTT. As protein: CATSDLGGTGGTELFF.

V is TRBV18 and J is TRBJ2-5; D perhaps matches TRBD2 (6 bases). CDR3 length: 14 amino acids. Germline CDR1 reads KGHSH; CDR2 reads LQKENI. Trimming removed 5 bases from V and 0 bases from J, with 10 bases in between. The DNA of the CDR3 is TGTGCCAGCTCAATAGGGAGGTACCAAGAGACCCAGTACTTC. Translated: CASSIGRYQETQYF.

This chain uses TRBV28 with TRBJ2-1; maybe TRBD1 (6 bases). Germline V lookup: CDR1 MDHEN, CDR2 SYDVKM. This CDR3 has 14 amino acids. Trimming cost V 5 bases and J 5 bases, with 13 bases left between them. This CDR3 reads CASSLRQVNNEQFF. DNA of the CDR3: TGTGCCAGCAGTCTGAGACAGGTTAACAATGAGCAGTTCTTC.

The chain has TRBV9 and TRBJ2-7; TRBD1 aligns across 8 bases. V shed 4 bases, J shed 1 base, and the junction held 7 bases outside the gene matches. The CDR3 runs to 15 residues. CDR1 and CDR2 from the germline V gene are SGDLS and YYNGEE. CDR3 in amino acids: CASSPGQELSYEQYF. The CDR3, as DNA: TGTGCCAGCAGCCCGGGACAGGAGCTTTCCTACGAGCAGTACTTC.

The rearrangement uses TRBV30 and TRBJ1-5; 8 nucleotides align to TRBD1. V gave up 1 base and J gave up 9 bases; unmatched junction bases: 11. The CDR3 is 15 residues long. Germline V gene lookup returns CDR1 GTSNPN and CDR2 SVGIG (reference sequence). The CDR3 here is CAWSEPGGPVGPQHF. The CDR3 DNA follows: TGTGCCTGGAGTGAGCCAGGGGGCCCCGTGGGGCCCCAGCATTTT.

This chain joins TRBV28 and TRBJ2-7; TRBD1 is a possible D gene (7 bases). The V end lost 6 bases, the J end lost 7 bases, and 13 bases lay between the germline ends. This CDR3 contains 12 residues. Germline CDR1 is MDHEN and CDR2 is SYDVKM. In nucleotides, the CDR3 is TGTGCCAGCAGCCCAGGGGGGAGGGAGCAGTACTTC. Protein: CASSPGGREQYF.

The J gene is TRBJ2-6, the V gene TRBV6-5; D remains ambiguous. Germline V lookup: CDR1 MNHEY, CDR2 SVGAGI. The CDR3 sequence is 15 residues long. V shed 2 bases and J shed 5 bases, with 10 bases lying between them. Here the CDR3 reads CASSYVSSWANVLTF. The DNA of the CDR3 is TGTGCCAGCAGTTACGTGTCATCCTGGGCCAACGTCCTGACTTTC.

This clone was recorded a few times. The CDR3 coding sequence is TGTGCCAGCAGCCAAGTCCCAGCGGGGGCCGGGGAGCTGTTTTTT. It is translated as CASSQVPAGAGELFF. V and J are TRBV3-1 (or the pseudogene TRBV3-2) and TRBJ2-2; 8 bases match TRBD2. Germline-derived CDR1 and CDR2 are LGHDT and YNNKEL (reference sequence). This CDR3 is built from 15 residues. With V trimmed by 1 base and J by 6 bases, 4 bases remained unmatched.

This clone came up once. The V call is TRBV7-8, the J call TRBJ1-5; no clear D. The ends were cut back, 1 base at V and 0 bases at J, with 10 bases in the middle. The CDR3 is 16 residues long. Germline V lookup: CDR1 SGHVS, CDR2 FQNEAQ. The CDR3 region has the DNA TGTGCCAGCAGCTTAGGGATTGGCGGTAGCAATCAGCCCCAGCATTTT. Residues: CASSLGIGGSNQPQHF.

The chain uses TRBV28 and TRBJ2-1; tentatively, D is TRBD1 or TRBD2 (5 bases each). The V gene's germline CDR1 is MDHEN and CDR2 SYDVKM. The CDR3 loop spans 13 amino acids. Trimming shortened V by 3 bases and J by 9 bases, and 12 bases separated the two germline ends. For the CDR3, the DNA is TGTGCCAGCAGTTTCCCGGGACGTGGTGAGCAGTTCTTC. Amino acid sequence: CASSFPGRGEQFF.

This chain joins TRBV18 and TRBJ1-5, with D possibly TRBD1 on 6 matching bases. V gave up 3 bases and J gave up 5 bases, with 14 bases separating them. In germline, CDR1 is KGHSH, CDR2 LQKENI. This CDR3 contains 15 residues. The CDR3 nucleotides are TGTGCCAGCTCACCGGCCGGACAGCGAGATCAGCCCCAGCATTTT. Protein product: CASSPAGQRDQPQHF.

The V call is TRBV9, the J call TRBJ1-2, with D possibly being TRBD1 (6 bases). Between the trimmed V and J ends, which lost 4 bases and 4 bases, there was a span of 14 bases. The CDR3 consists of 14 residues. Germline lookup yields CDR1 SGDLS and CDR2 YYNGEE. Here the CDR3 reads CASSPPGQSYGYTF. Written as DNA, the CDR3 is TGTGCCAGCAGCCCCCCTGGACAGAGCTATGGCTACACCTTC.

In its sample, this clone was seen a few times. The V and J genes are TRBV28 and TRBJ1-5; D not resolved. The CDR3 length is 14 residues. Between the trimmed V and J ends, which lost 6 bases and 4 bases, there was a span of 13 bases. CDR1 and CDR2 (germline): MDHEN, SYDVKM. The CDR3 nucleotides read TGTGCCAGCAGCTCGGAGAATTGGAATCAGCCCCAGCATTTT. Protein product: CASSSENWNQPQHF.

CDR3 region: CASSTRGSVRAGEQYF. The CDR3 coding sequence is TGTGCCAGCAGCACTAGGGGTTCGGTCAGGGCGGGGGAGCAGTACTTC. The J gene is TRBJ2-7, the V gene TRBV11-2, with D perhaps TRBD2 (6 bases). CDR1 and CDR2 (germline): SGHAT, FQNNGV. Trimming took 5 bases from V and 7 from J, leaving 24 bases between them. The CDR3 has 16 residues.

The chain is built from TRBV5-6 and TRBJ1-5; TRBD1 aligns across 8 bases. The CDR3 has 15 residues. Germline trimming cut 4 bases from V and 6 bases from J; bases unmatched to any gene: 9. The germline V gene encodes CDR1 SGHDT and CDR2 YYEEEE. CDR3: CASSLRTGRIQPQHF. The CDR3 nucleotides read TGTGCCAGCAGCCTGAGGACAGGGAGAATTCAGCCCCAGCATTTT.

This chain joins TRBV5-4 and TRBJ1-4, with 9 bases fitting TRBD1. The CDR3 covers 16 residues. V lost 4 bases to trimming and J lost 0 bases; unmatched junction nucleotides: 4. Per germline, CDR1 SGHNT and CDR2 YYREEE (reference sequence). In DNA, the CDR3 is TGTGCCAGCAGCCAGGACAGGGGCTCAACTAATGAAAAACTGTTTTTT. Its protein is CASSQDRGSTNEKLFF.

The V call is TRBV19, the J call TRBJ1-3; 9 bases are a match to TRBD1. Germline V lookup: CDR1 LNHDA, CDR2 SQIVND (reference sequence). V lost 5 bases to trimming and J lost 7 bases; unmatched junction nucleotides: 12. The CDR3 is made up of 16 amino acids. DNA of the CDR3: TGTGCCAGTAGTTTCTCGGATCCGGGACAGGGTAACACCATATATTTT. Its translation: CASSFSDPGQGNTIYF.

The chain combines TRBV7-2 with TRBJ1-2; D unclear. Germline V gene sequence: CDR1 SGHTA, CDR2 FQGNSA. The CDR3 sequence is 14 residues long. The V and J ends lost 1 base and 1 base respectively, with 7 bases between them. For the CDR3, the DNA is TGTGCCAGCAGCTTAGGCCCGGTTAACTATGGCTACACCTTC. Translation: CASSLGPVNYGYTF.

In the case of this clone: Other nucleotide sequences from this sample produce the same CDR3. CDR3 sequence (DNA): TGTGCCAGCAGCCGAATCGGAGAGCTGTTTTTT. It encodes CASSRIGELFF. V is TRBV12-3 or TRBV12-4 and J is TRBJ2-2; D unresolved. The CDR3 has 11 residues. The V gene lost 6 bases and the J gene lost 11 bases, with 10 bases spanning the gap.

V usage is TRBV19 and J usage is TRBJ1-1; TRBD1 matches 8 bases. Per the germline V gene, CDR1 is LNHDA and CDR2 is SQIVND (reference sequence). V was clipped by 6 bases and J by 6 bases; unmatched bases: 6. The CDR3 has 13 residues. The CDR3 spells CASRDRDRSEAFF. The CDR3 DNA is TGTGCCAGTAGGGACAGGGATAGGTCTGAAGCTTTCTTT.

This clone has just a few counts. This CDR3 reads CASSSSGSHEQYF. The CDR3 DNA reads TGTGCCAGCAGTAGTTCCGGGAGCCACGAGCAGTACTTC. The chain recombines TRBV2 with TRBJ2-7, with a tentative D call TRBD2 (6 bases). Germline V gives CDR1 SNHLY, CDR2 FYNNEI. This CDR3 is built from 13 residues. V lost 5 bases, J lost 5 bases, and 13 bases lay in between.

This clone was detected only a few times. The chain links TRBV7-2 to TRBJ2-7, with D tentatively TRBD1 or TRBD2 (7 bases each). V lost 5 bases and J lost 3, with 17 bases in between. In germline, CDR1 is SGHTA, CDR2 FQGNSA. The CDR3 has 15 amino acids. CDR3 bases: TGTGCCAGCAGCCACTTCAGGGGGGAGGGCTACGAGCAGTACTTC. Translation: CASSHFRGEGYEQYF.

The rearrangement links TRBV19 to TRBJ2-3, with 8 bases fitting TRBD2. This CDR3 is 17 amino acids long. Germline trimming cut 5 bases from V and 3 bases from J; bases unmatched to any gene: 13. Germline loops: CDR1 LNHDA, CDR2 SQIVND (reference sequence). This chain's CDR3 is CASSFGESGSGTDTQYF. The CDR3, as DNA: TGTGCCAGTAGTTTCGGGGAAAGCGGGAGCGGGACAGATACGCAGTATTTT.

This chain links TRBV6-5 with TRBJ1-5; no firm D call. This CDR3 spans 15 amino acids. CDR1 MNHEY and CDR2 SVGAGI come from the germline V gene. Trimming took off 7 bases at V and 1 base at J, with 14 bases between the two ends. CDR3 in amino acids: CASTPGGFSNQPQHF. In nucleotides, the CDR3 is TGTGCCAGCACCCCGGGAGGGTTCAGCAATCAGCCCCAGCATTTT.

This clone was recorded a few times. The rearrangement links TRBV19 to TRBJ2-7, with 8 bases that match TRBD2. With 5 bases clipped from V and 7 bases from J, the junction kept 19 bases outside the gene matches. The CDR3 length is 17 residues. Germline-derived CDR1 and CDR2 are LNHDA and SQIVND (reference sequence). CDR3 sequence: CASSPGRLVTSGGEQYF. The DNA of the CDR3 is TGTGCCAGTAGTCCGGGACGGCTCGTGACATCGGGGGGGGAGCAGTACTTC.